This T cell receptor beta chain emerged from a study of radiotherapy plus CTLA-4 blockade in lung cancer. The CDR3 loop spans 16 amino acids. CDR1 and CDR2 from the germline V gene are SGHVT and SQSDAQ. Trimming removed 0 bases from V and 2 bases from J, with 13 bases in between. The method was immunoSEQ multiplex PCR; TCRdb's version includes in-frame clones alone and lacks a portion of them. The sample has about 73,000 clones; roughly 87% are singletons. The J gene is TRBJ2-5, the V gene TRBV7-4; D unresolved. This clonotype originated in a human donor with non-small cell lung cancer that progressed on radiotherapy plus ipilimumab. This specimen was peripheral blood, taken from a patient treated with radiotherapy plus ipilimumab. The CDR3 DNA sequence: TGTGCCAGCAGCTTAGCGCGGTGGGTAAGGCAAGAGACCCAGTACTTC. Amino acids: CASSLARWVRQETQYF.